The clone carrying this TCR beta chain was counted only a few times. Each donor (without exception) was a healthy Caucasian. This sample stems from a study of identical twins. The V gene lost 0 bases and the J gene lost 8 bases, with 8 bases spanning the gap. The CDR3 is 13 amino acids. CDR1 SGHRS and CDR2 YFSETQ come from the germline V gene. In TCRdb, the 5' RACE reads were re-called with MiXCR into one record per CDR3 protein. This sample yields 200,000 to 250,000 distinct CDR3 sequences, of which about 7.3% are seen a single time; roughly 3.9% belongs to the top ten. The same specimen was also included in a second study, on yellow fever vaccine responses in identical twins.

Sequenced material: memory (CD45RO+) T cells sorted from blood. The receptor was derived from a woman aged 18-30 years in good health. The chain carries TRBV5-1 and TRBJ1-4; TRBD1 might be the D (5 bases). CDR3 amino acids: CASSLGTSEKLFF. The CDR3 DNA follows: TGCGCCAGCAGCTTGGGGACAAGCGAAAAACTGTTTTTT. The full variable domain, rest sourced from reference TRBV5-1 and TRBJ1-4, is KAGVTQTPRYLIKTRGQQVTLSCSPISGHRSVSWYQQTPGQGLQFLFEYFSETQRNKGNFPGRFSGRQFSNSRSEMNVSTLELGDSALYLCASSLGTSEKLFFGSGTQLSVL.